The 21 T cell receptor beta chains reported below all come from one sample, sequenced in a study of blood T cell repertoires in COVID-19. Repertoires were generated with immunoSEQ multiplex PCR, while TCRdb's copy carries only in-frame clones and drops some. The sample lists just over 150,000 clones, approximately 80% occurring once. Sequencing was carried out using peripheral blood. These TCRs come from a woman older than 75 with acute or convalescent COVID-19.

In DNA form, the CDR3 reads TGTGCCAGCTCACCATCTAGCGGGAGGTACGAGCAGTACTTC. Protein sequence: CASSPSSGRYEQYF. This chain connects TRBV18 to TRBJ2-7; 11 bases line up with TRBD2. The V segment lost 2 bases and the J segment 4 bases; nucleotides outside the gene matches: 1. CDR1 and CDR2 (germline): KGHSH, LQKENI. The CDR3 runs to 14 residues.

The chain is built from TRBV18 and TRBJ1-3; D gene unclear. This CDR3 has 14 amino acids. Per germline, CDR1 KGHSH and CDR2 LQKENI. Trimming removed 6 bases at V and 0 bases at J, with 9 bases between. CDR3 in DNA: TGTGCCAGCTCCCGGTCTGACTCTGGAAACACCATATATTTT. Translated: CASSRSDSGNTIYF.

The chain carries TRBV5-1 and TRBJ2-7; 8 positions match TRBD1. CDR3 length: 15 residues. Trimming removed 6 bases from V and 3 bases from J; junction bases left unmatched: 11. Per the germline V gene, CDR1 is SGHRS and CDR2 is YFSETQ. This chain's CDR3 is CASTALTGTGYEQYF. CDR3 DNA: TGCGCCAGCACCGCCCTCACCGGGACAGGCTACGAGCAGTACTTC.

The V and J genes are TRBV11-3 and TRBJ2-1, with TRBD1 as a possible D gene (6 bases). The CDR3 length is 14 residues. CDR1 is SGHNT, CDR2 YENEEA, per germline. V lost 4 bases, J lost 5 bases, and 12 bases lay in between. Written as DNA, the CDR3 is TGTGCCAGCAGCTCGAGGGACAAAAACAATGAGCAGTTCTTC. This codes for CASSSRDKNNEQFF.

The V and J genes are TRBV4-3 and TRBJ1-2; 10 bases align to TRBD1. Looked up from germline, CDR1 is LGHNA and CDR2 is YSLEER. With 0 bases clipped from V and 0 bases from J, the junction kept 4 bases outside the gene matches. The CDR3 spans 17 residues. In nucleotides, the CDR3 is TGCGCCAGCAGCCAAGATCCGGGACAGGGGACTAACTATGGCTACACCTTC. Translated, it gives CASSQDPGQGTNYGYTF.

This clone turned up a few times. J is TRBJ2-7 and V is TRBV10-3, with 10 bases identical to TRBD1. This CDR3 comprises 15 residues. Trimming cost V 5 bases and J 4 bases; bases outside gene matches: 8. The germline V gene has CDR1 ENHRY and CDR2 SYGVKD. The CDR3 region has the DNA TGTGCCATCAGTCTAACGGACAGGGGGTCATACGAGCAGTACTTC. The encoded protein is CAISLTDRGSYEQYF.

The genes are TRBV5-6 and TRBJ2-7; 10 bases match TRBD1. V shed 5 bases, J shed 7 bases, and the junction held 9 bases outside the gene matches. Looked up from germline, CDR1 is SGHDT and CDR2 is YYEEEE. The length of the CDR3 is 14 residues. This CDR3 reads CASRWGTGAEEQYF. The CDR3 coding sequence is TGTGCCAGCAGGTGGGGGACAGGGGCTGAAGAGCAGTACTTC.

J is TRBJ1-5 and V is TRBV6-5; 8 bases are a match to TRBD1. V shed 5 bases and J 2 bases; nucleotides not matched to a gene: 5. The CDR3 extends over 15 amino acids. Germline V gene lookup returns CDR1 MNHEY and CDR2 SVGAGI. DNA for the CDR3: TGTGCCAGCAGTCAGGGGGCAGGGCGCAATCAGCCCCAGCATTTT. This gives the protein CASSQGAGRNQPQHF.

The rearrangement uses TRBV10-2 and TRBJ1-2; perhaps TRBD1 as D (6 bases). Trimming stripped 6 bases from V and 2 bases from J, with 13 bases between. CDR1 is WSHSY and CDR2 is SAAADI in the germline V gene. The length of the CDR3 is 14 residues. The CDR3 spells CASRDRTANYGYTF. CDR3 in DNA: TGCGCCAGCAGAGATAGGACAGCAAACTATGGCTACACCTTC.

The V gene is TRBV27, the J gene TRBJ2-2; D might be TRBD1 (5 bases). The CDR3 has 14 amino acids. Germline loops: CDR1 MNHEY, CDR2 SMNVEV (reference sequence). Trimming removed 3 bases from V and 6 bases from J, with 11 bases in between. The CDR3 protein is CASSLVQGPGELFF. Here the CDR3 DNA reads TGTGCCAGCAGTTTGGTGCAGGGCCCCGGGGAGCTGTTTTTT.

The rearrangement joins TRBV6-6 to TRBJ2-1; 7 nucleotides agree with TRBD2. This CDR3 is built from 15 residues. V was pared by 2 bases and J by 6 bases, with 7 bases of the junction left unmatched. Germline lookup yields CDR1 MNHNY and CDR2 SVGAGI (reference sequence). CDR3 sequence (DNA): TGTGCCAGCAGTTACACGGGAGGCAGCCTCAATGAGCAGTTCTTC. Amino acids: CASSYTGGSLNEQFF.

The V and J genes are TRBV27 and TRBJ2-7; 7 positions agree with TRBD2. In germline, CDR1 is MNHEY, CDR2 SMNVEV (reference sequence). V was clipped by 6 bases and J by 8 bases; unmatched bases: 13. This CDR3 comprises 14 residues. The CDR3 nucleotides are TGTGCCAGCAGCGGGGGGAGAGGGGCTGGGAAGCAGTACTTC. Its protein is CASSGGRGAGKQYF.

The chain couples TRBV21-1 to TRBJ1-1; no DNA check was done on the table's D call, TRBD1. TRBV21-1 is classified as a pseudogene. The CDR3 spans 16 residues. The CDR3 protein is CASSSLKGPLNTEAFF. In DNA form, the CDR3 reads TGTGCCAGCAGCTCCCTCAAGGGGCCCCTGAACACTGAAGCTTTCTTT.

The V call is TRBV6-1, the J call TRBJ2-2; TRBD1 agrees at 8 bases. The CDR3 contains 17 residues. Per the germline V gene, CDR1 is MNHNS and CDR2 is SASEGT. The ends lost 4 bases at V and 4 bases at J; junction bases unmatched: 11. CDR3 residues: CASSVLVGQGATGELFF. The CDR3 DNA reads TGTGCCAGCAGTGTATTGGTCGGACAGGGAGCCACCGGGGAGCTGTTTTTT.

The V and J genes are TRBV6-2 or TRBV6-3 and TRBJ1-1; 10 bases line up with TRBD1. The CDR3 consists of 14 residues. Germline V CDR1 and CDR2: MNHEY, SVGEGT. Unmatched junction bases numbered 6, after V lost 6 bases and J lost 5 bases. The CDR3 reads CASSPDRGQTEAFF. The CDR3 DNA reads TGTGCCAGCAGCCCCGACAGGGGGCAAACTGAAGCTTTCTTT.

This rearrangement joins TRBV18 to TRBJ2-2; TRBD2 matches 7 bases. CDR1 is KGHSH and CDR2 is LQKENI in the germline V gene. The V segment lost 0 bases and the J segment 1 base; nucleotides outside the gene matches: 2. The CDR3 sequence is 16 residues long. CDR3 residues: CASSPPSGVNTGELFF. CDR3 DNA sequence: TGTGCCAGCTCACCACCGAGCGGGGTGAACACCGGGGAGCTGTTTTTT.

The rearrangement joins TRBV2 to TRBJ2-2; unclear D gene. CDR3 length: 13 residues. The V end was cut by 6 bases, the J end by 4 bases, with 9 bases between. Germline loops: CDR1 SNHLY, CDR2 FYNNEI. As DNA, the CDR3 is TGTGCCAGCAGCGAATCGGTCACCGGGGAGCTGTTTTTT. As protein: CASSESVTGELFF.

This chain joins TRBV3-1 (or the pseudogene TRBV3-2) and TRBJ1-2; possible D gene TRBD1, 6 bases. Germline loops: CDR1 LGHDT, CDR2 YNNKEL (reference sequence). There are 17 residues in the CDR3. V gave up 1 base and J gave up 4 bases, with 19 bases separating them. CDR3 region: CASSQGGGGALFYGYTF. For the CDR3, the DNA is TGTGCCAGCAGCCAAGGGGGAGGGGGAGCCCTATTCTATGGCTACACCTTC.

V and J are TRBV19 and TRBJ2-1; 10 nucleotides match TRBD2. V was pared by 2 bases and J by 8 bases, with 6 bases of the junction left unmatched. This CDR3 region has 15 residues. In germline, CDR1 is LNHDA, CDR2 SQIVND (reference sequence). This chain's CDR3 is CASSILAGVNYEQFF. In DNA form, the CDR3 reads TGTGCCAGTAGTATACTAGCGGGAGTCAACTATGAGCAGTTCTTC.

The rearrangement links TRBV5-4 to TRBJ2-1; tentative D call: TRBD1 (6 bases). There are 14 residues in the CDR3. Germline V gene lookup returns CDR1 SGHNT and CDR2 YYREEE (reference sequence). The germline V and J ends were trimmed by 0 bases and 9 bases, with 13 bases remaining between them. The DNA of the CDR3 is TGTGCCAGCAGCTTGGACGTGGGGGCGATTGAGCAGTTCTTC. It yields the protein CASSLDVGAIEQFF. Using reference TRBV5-4 and TRBJ2-1 for the parts outside the CDR3, the full variable domain is ETGVTQSPTHLIKTRGQQVTLRCSSQSGHNTVSWYQQALGQGPQFIFQYYREEENGRGNFPPRFSGLQFPNYSSELNVNALELDDSALYLCASSLDVGAIEQFFGPGTRLTVL.

The rearrangement uses TRBV9 and TRBJ2-7, with 8 bases identical to TRBD1. This CDR3 has 15 residues. Germline V gene sequence: CDR1 SGDLS, CDR2 YYNGEE. J gave up 7 bases and V 4 bases, and 13 bases lay outside the gene matches. The CDR3 region is CASSPRQGALREQYF. The CDR3 coding sequence is TGTGCCAGCAGCCCCCGGCAGGGGGCGCTTAGAGAGCAGTACTTC.